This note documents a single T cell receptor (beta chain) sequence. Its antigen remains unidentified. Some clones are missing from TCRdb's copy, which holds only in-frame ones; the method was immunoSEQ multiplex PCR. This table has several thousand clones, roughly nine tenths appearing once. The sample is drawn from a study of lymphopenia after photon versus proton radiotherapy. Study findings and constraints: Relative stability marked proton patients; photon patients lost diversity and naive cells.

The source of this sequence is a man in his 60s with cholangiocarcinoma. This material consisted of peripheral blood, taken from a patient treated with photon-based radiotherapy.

Here the CDR3 reads CASSLAGNNEQFF. In DNA, the CDR3 is TGCGCCAGCAGCTTGGCGGGAAACAATGAGCAGTTCTTC. The chain joins TRBV5-1 to TRBJ2-1; a possible D gene is TRBD2 (5 bases). Germline loops: CDR1 SGHRS, CDR2 YFSETQ. CDR3 length: 13 residues. Trimming left V 0 bases short and J 5 bases short, with 6 bases between. The entire variable domain, with the rest obtained from reference TRBV5-1 and TRBJ2-1, is as follows: KAGVTQTPRYLIKTRGQQVTLSCSPISGHRSVSWYQQTPGQGLQFLFEYFSETQRNKGNFPGRFSGRQFSNSRSEMNVSTLELGDSALYLCASSLAGNNEQFFGPGTRLTVL.